A single sample gave rise to the 17 T cell receptor beta chains below, sequenced in a study of T cells in Graves' hyperthyroidism and ophthalmopathy. What was amplified from RNA transcripts were TCR beta CDR3 regions. First-round RT-PCR of the TCR CDR3 relied on the HTBI primer set. MiXCR, applied by TCRdb to the multiplex PCR reads, yields one record per CDR3 protein. The sample contains roughly 570,000 distinct CDR3 sequences, around 16% of which appear only once. The sequencing sample was made of blood. Every receptor here comes from a woman under 40 with Graves' hyperthyroidism.

At least ten counts were recorded for this clonotype. The chain combines TRBV15 with TRBJ2-7; TRBD2 matches at 11 bases. Germline lookup yields CDR1 LNHNV and CDR2 YYDKDF (reference sequence). With V trimmed by 0 bases and J by 5 bases, 6 bases remained unmatched. The CDR3 has 16 residues. The CDR3 loop reads CATSREALAGVNEQYF. Here the CDR3 DNA reads TGTGCCACCAGCAGAGAGGCACTAGCGGGAGTCAACGAGCAGTACTTC. Filled out from reference TRBV15 and TRBJ2-7, the complete variable domain reads DAMVIQNPRYQVTQFGKPVTLSCSQTLNHNVMYWYQQKSSQAPKLLFHYYDKDFNNEADTPDNFQSRRPNTSFCFLDIRSPGLGDTAMYLCATSREALAGVNEQYFGPGTRLTVT.

This chain connects TRBV20-1 to TRBJ2-2, with D perhaps matching TRBD2 (6 bases). The CDR3 is 17 amino acids. V lost 0 bases to trimming and J lost 1 base, with 15 bases between them. Germline V gives CDR1 DFQATT, CDR2 SNEGSKA (reference sequence). This chain's CDR3 is CSARDDVLRGNTGELFF. The DNA of the CDR3 is TGCAGTGCTAGAGATGATGTCTTGCGGGGGAACACCGGGGAGCTGTTTTTT.

This clonotype was seen a few times. The gene calls are TRBV19 and TRBJ2-1; 8 bases align to TRBD1. Germline loops: CDR1 LNHDA, CDR2 SQIVND (reference sequence). This CDR3 has 11 amino acids. Losses at the gene ends were 8 bases for V and 8 bases for J; bases not matched to a gene: 2. The CDR3 reads CASAGGHEQFF. The CDR3 DNA reads as TGTGCCAGTGCAGGGGGCCATGAGCAGTTCTTC. Combining the CDR3 with reference TRBV19 and TRBJ2-1 gives the whole variable domain DGGITQSPKYLFRKEGQNVTLSCEQNLNHDAMYWYRQDPGQGLRLIYYSQIVNDFQKGDIAEGYSVSREKKESFPLTVTSAQKNPTAFYLCASAGGHEQFFGPGTRLTVL.

The rearrangement uses TRBV6-2 or TRBV6-3 and TRBJ2-3; 8 bases agree with TRBD2. The CDR3 runs to 14 residues. The V segment lost 0 bases and the J segment 7 bases; nucleotides outside the gene matches: 3. Germline lookup yields CDR1 MNHEY and CDR2 SVGEGT. CDR3 DNA: TGTGCCAGCAGTTACTCGCGCGGGAGGTATACGCAGTATTTT. Translating gives CASSYSRGRYTQYF.

This clonotype was observed a few times. The chain recombines TRBV24-1 with TRBJ2-1; D is ambiguous. V lost 2 bases and J lost 6, with 4 bases in between. Germline lookup yields CDR1 KGHDR and CDR2 SFDVKD. CDR3 length: 12 residues. CDR3 bases: TGTGCCACCAGTGATTCTGCCAATGAGCAGTTCTTC. It specifies CATSDSANEQFF.

This clonotype has ten or more counts. The chain links TRBV7-3 to TRBJ2-7, with TRBD1 matching 8 bases. Germline CDR1 reads SGHTA; CDR2 reads FQGTGA. The CDR3 extends over 15 amino acids. After removal of 2 bases from V and 5 bases from J, the junction contained 8 bases not matched to a gene. CDR3 nucleotide sequence: TGTGCCAGCAGCTTATTCCCAGGGGGCTCAAACGAGCAGTACTTC. Translation: CASSLFPGGSNEQYF.

V gene TRBV5-5 combines with J gene TRBJ1-5; D is perhaps TRBD1 (5 bases). Germline CDR1 is SGHKS and CDR2 is YYEKEE (reference sequence). V shed 2 bases and J shed 3 bases, with 12 bases lying between them. The CDR3 length is 15 residues. The CDR3, as DNA: TGTGCCAGCAGCTTCTTTTGGGACCTCAATCAGCCCCAGCATTTT. It yields the protein CASSFFWDLNQPQHF.

This clonotype has only a few counts. As DNA, the CDR3 is TGTGCCAGCACCTCATGGGAGACCCAGTACTTC. Translated: CASTSWETQYF. The J gene is TRBJ2-5, the V gene TRBV6-1; D uncertain. The CDR3 consists of 11 residues. V lost 7 bases and J 5 bases, leaving 8 bases between the germline ends. Germline V gives CDR1 MNHNS, CDR2 SASEGT.

This sequence joins TRBV20-1 and TRBJ2-2; 7 bases match TRBD2. V gave up 3 bases and J gave up 8 bases; unmatched junction bases: 6. This CDR3 spans 13 amino acids. In germline, CDR1 is DFQATT, CDR2 SNEGSKA (reference sequence). As DNA, the CDR3 is TGCAGTGCTAGTTCCAGGGAGGGGGGGGAGCTGTTTTTT. This encodes CSASSREGGELFF.

The chain joins TRBV19 to TRBJ2-1; tentative D call: TRBD1 (5 bases). Trimming cost V 5 bases and J 3 bases, with 11 bases left between them. The V gene's germline CDR1 is LNHDA and CDR2 SQIVND (reference sequence). The CDR3 length is 14 residues. CDR3 in DNA: TGTGCCAGTAGTCGGCAGGGTGACTACAATGAGCAGTTCTTC. This gives the protein CASSRQGDYNEQFF.

This clonotype was found once. The chain has TRBV27 and TRBJ2-5; a possible D gene is TRBD1 (5 bases). Germline V gene sequence: CDR1 MNHEY, CDR2 SMNVEV (reference sequence). This CDR3 has 16 residues. With 2 bases removed from V and 1 base from J, the gap between germline ends came to 14 bases. The DNA of the CDR3 is TGTGCCAGCAGTTTAGGGTTTGGGCAGGGCCAAGAGACCCAGTACTTC. The encoded protein is CASSLGFGQGQETQYF.

This clonotype was counted many times. The J gene is TRBJ2-4, the V gene TRBV2; 9 positions match TRBD2. V shed 6 bases and J 1 base; nucleotides not matched to a gene: 7. Per germline, CDR1 SNHLY and CDR2 FYNNEI. CDR3 length: 16 amino acids. The CDR3 reads CASRPGTSTAKNIQYF. DNA of the CDR3: TGTGCCAGCAGACCAGGGACTAGCACGGCCAAAAACATTCAGTACTTC.

This clonotype has at least ten counts. The chain couples TRBV6-2 or TRBV6-3 to TRBJ2-3; no firm D call. The germline V and J ends were trimmed by 0 bases and 6 bases, with 10 bases remaining between them. Germline V gene data show CDR1 as MNHEY and CDR2 as SVGEGT. The CDR3 spans 14 residues. CDR3 sequence: CASSYSPSKDTQYF. The CDR3 DNA reads as TGTGCCAGCAGTTACTCGCCTAGTAAGGATACGCAGTATTTT.

The chain carries TRBV10-3 and TRBJ1-3; 8 nucleotides match TRBD1. The V and J ends lost 10 bases and 4 bases, in that order; junction bases with no gene match: 18. Germline CDR1 is ENHRY and CDR2 is SYGVKD. This CDR3 contains 17 residues. CDR3 coding DNA: TGTGCCACCTTACAGGTCTTCAGGGGGCGACGAGGAAACACCATATATTTT. Amino acids: CATLQVFRGRRGNTIYF.

The chain combines TRBV5-1 with TRBJ2-5, with a possible D match to TRBD1 (6 bases). Germline V gives CDR1 SGHRS, CDR2 YFSETQ. Trimming removed 0 bases at V and 14 bases at J, with 17 bases between. This CDR3 spans 13 amino acids. The CDR3 loop is CASSLEEGQGFYF. The CDR3 region has the DNA TGCGCCAGCAGCTTGGAGGAAGGGCAGGGGTTCTACTTC.

This clonotype was seen more than once but under ten times. A single base separates this from a much larger clone, so it may be a read error. The J gene is TRBJ1-1, the V gene TRBV6-1; D uncertain. The CDR3 totals 13 residues. Per germline, CDR1 MNHNS and CDR2 SASEGT. The DNA of the CDR3 is TGTGCCAGCAGTCTTAACCTGAACACTGGAGCTTTCTTT. It codes for CASSLNLNTGAFF.

Worth noting for this clonotype: With a much larger clone just one base away, this may be a read error. The chain links TRBV11-2 to TRBJ2-1; TRBD1 aligns across 8 bases. CDR1 SGHAT and CDR2 FQNNGV come from the germline V gene. The CDR3 consists of 15 residues. V gave up 3 bases and J gave up 9 bases; unmatched junction bases: 10. CDR3 protein: CASSFRGTGFSEQFF. The CDR3 DNA is TGTGCCAGCAGCTTTAGAGGGACAGGCTTTAGTGAGCAGTTCTTC.